This T cell receptor beta chain was sequenced during a study of cytomegalovirus exposure and HLA in healthy donors. Germline trimming cut 7 bases from V and 1 base from J; bases unmatched to any gene: 13. CDR3 length: 18 amino acids. Germline lookup yields CDR1 SQVTM and CDR2 ANQGSEA. Study conclusions and caveats: Later work associated roughly 15,000 TCR beta sequences with HLA alleles at 0.05 false discovery rate. Cytomegalovirus-associated TCR beta chains were listed, numbering roughly 150.

Worth noting for this clone: The antigen is unknown.

Use of 60 Vbeta and 13 Jbeta primers characterized the PCR. Assay: immunoSEQ multiplex PCR; the TCRdb copy retains only in-frame clones and omits some. The table has some 170,000 clones, about 80% seen once; the top ten hold 9.5% to 10%. This chain uses TRBV29-1 with TRBJ2-6, with 10 positions matching TRBD2. This TCR came from a young man in good health and CMV-seropositive. Sequences were obtained from PBMCs. CDR3 sequence reads: CSGDLKAGGPSGANVLTF. CDR3 bases: TGCAGCGGGGACCTAAAAGCGGGAGGGCCATCTGGGGCCAACGTCCTGACTTTC.